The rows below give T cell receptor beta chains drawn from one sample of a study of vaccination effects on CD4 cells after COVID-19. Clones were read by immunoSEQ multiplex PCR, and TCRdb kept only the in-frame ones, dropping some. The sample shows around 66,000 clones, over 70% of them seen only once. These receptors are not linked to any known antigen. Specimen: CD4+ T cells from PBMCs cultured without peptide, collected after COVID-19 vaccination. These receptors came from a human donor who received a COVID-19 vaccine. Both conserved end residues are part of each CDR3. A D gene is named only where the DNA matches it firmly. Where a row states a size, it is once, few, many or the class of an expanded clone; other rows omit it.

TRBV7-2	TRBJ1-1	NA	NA	TGTGCCAGCAGCTTATGGGGGGGACGCAACACTGAAGCTTTCTTT	CASSLWGGRNTEAFF
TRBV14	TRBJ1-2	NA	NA	TGTGCCAGCAGCCCTAATAGATCCCCAGGGGGCTACACCTTC	CASSPNRSPGGYTF
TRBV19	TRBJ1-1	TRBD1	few	TGTGCCAGTAGCTTTATTCCGGGACAGGGCGGCACTGAAGCTTTCTTT	CASSFIPGQGGTEAFF
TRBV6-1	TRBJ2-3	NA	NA	TGTGCCAGCAGTGAAGCGGGCACCACAGATACGCAGTATTTT	CASSEAGTTDTQYF
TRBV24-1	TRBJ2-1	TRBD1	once	TGTGCCACCAGCGAACCGGGACAGGGTCGCGACAATGAGCAGTTCTTC	CATSEPGQGRDNEQFF
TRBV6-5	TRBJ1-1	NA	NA	TGTGCCAGCAGTTACCGGCCCTTAACTGAAGCTTTCTTT	CASSYRPLTEAFF
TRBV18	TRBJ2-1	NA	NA	TGTGCCAGCTCAGCCGGGGGCAGTAACAATGAGCAGTTCTTC	CASSAGGSNNEQFF
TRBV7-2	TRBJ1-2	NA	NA	TGTGCCAGCAGCTTCCCATCCGTGAATGGCTACACCTTC	CASSFPSVNGYTF
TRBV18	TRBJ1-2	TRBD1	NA	TGTGCCAGCTCAAACCGGGACAGGAGTTACTATGGCTACACCTTC	CASSNRDRSYYGYTF
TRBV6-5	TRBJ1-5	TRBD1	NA	TGTGCCAGCAGGTTAGGGGCAGGGGGTCAGCCCCAGCATTTT	CASRLGAGGQPQHF
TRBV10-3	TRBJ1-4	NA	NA	TGTGCCATCAGTAGGGCTTCAACTAATGAAAAACTGTTTTTT	CAISRASTNEKLFF
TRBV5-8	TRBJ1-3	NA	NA	TGTGCCAGCAGCTTCCACAGACTCTCTGGAAACACCATATATTTT	CASSFHRLSGNTIYF
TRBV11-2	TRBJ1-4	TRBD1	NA	TGTGCCAGCAGCTGGGACAGGGGAGGGGAAAAACTGTTTTTT	CASSWDRGGEKLFF
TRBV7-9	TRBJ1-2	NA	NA	TGTGCCAGCAGCTTAGCTTCCCTTGACATTTATGGCTACACCTTC	CASSLASLDIYGYTF
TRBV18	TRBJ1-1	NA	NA	TGTGCCAGCTCACTCAACGTGAACACTGAAGCTTTCTTT	CASSLNVNTEAFF
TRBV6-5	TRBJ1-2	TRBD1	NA	TGTGCCAGCAGTACTCAAAGACAGGGGGTCTATGGCTACACCTTC	CASSTQRQGVYGYTF
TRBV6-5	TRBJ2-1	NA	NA	TGTGCCAGCAGTTACTCGGACAGCAGGGCCTACAATGAGCAGTTCTTC	CASSYSDSRAYNEQFF
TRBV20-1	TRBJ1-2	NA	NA	TGCAGTGCTCAGTCCGGTGGCTACACCTTC	CSAQSGGYTF
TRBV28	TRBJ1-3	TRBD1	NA	TGTGCCTCGAGGGGAGGGGGCGGCGGAAACACCATATATTTT	CASRGGGGGNTIYF
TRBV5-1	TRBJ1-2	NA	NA	TGCGCCAGCAGCTCCTCTACAGGCCTAGCTAACTATGGCTACACCTTC	CASSSSTGLANYGYTF
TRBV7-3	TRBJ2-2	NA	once	TGTGCCAGCAGCAGAGGGACGGTGCCCGGGGAGCTGTTTTTT	CASSRGTVPGELFF
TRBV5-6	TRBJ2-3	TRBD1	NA	TGTGCCAGCAGCTCCGACAGGGCAGATACGCAGTATTTT	CASSSDRADTQYF
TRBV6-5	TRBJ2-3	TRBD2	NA	TGTGCCAGCGCCGAACGACTAGCGGGGCTACGTACGCAGTATTTT	CASAERLAGLRTQYF
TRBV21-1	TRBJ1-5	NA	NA	TGTGCCAGCGAAATACCAAGGGGCAGAAATTTCGGTAGCAATCAGCCCCAGCATTTT	CASEIPRGRNFGSNQPQHF
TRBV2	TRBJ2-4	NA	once	TGTGCCAGCAGTGACACTTTTCTAAAAAACATTCAGTACTTC	CASSDTFLKNIQYF
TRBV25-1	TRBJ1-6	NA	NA	TGTGCCAGCAGTGAATCCCAGAATTCACCCCTCCACTTT	CASSESQNSPLHF
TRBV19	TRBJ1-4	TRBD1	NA	TGTGCCACCCGCGACAGGGGGATAACGAAGCGGGAAAAACTGTTTTTT	CATRDRGITKREKLFF
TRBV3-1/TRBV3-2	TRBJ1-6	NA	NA	TGTGCCAGCAGCCAAGAGACGGACAGAAATAATTCACCCCTCCACTTT	CASSQETDRNNSPLHF
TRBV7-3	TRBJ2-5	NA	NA	TGTGCCAGCAGTCCCGACCCGCACCCGGGGACCCAGTACTTC	CASSPDPHPGTQYF
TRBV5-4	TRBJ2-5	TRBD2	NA	TGTGCCAGCAGCCTAAAAGCGGGGGGGCTGAAGACCCAGTACTTC	CASSLKAGGLKTQYF
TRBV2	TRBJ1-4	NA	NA	TGTGCCAGCAGTTCTATCAGGGCGCCTTCGGAAAAACTGTTTTTT	CASSSIRAPSEKLFF
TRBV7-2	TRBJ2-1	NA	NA	TGTGCCAGCAGCTCGTCCGGGACAAGCTACAATGAGCAGTTCTTC	CASSSSGTSYNEQFF
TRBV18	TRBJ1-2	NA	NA	TGTGCCAGCTCACGGGGCCAAATGGGGCACTATGGCTACACCTTC	CASSRGQMGHYGYTF
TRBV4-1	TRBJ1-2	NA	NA	TGCGCCAGCAGCCAAGATAGTATTGGGGGTTATGGCTACACCTTC	CASSQDSIGGYGYTF
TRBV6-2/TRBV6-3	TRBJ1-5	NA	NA	TGTGCCAGCAGCCGCGGGATAAGTGGGTATCAGCCCCAGCATTTT	CASSRGISGYQPQHF
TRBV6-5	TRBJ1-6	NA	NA	TGTGCCAGCCGGAGGGCAGCTAATTCACCCCTCCACTTT	CASRRAANSPLHF
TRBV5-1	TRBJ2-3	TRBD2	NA	TGCGCCAGCAGCCTCACTAGCGGGGCTAGCACAGATACGCAGTATTTT	CASSLTSGASTDTQYF
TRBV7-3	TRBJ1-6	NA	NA	TGTGCCAGCAGCTTAAGAAGGGATAATTCACCCCTCCACTTT	CASSLRRDNSPLHF
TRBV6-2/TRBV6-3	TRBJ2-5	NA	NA	TGTGCCAGCAGTCGGACTGAACAAGAGACCCAGTACTTC	CASSRTEQETQYF
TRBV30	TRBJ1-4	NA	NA	TGTGCCTGGGGCGTTTCAATCTCAGGGAGTGCAACTAATGAAAAACTGTTTTTT	CAWGVSISGSATNEKLFF
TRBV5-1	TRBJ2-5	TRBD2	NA	TGCGCCAGTGCTGACACTAGCGGGAGCCAAGAGACCCAGTACTTC	CASADTSGSQETQYF
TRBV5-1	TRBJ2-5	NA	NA	TGCGCCAGCAAGACTGGGAGCCAAGAGACCCAGTACTTC	CASKTGSQETQYF
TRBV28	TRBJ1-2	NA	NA	TGTGCCAGCAGTCTACAAAACCTCTATGGCTACACCTTC	CASSLQNLYGYTF
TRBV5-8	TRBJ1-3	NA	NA	TGTGCCACCCGAAGGGAGGGAAACACCATATATTTT	CATRREGNTIYF
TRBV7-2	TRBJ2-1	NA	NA	TGTGCCAGCAGCTTAAGTTACAATGAGCAGTTCTTC	CASSLSYNEQFF
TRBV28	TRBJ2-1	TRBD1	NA	TGTGCCAGCAGTTCTACTCCCACACCGACAGGGGGGGATTCGGATGAGCAGTTCTTC	CASSSTPTPTGGDSDEQFF
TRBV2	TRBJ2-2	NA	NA	TGTGCCAGCAGAACCAGGGTGTTTAACACCGGGGAGCTGTTTTTT	CASRTRVFNTGELFF
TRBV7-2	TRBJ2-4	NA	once	TGTGCCAGCAGCTTAGGGAGGGGTAAGGGCAAAAACATTCAGTACTTC	CASSLGRGKGKNIQYF
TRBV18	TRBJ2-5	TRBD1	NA	TGTGCCAGCTCACCGCGGACAGGGACTCAAGAGACCCAGTACTTC	CASSPRTGTQETQYF
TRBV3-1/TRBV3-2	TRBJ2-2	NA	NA	TGTGCCAGCAGCCAAGAGTTAGGCAGGGGACCCGGGGAGCTGTTTTTT	CASSQELGRGPGELFF
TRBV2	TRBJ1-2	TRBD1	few	TGTGCCAGCAGTGAAGGGGCAGACAGGGGGGTCGGCTACACCTTC	CASSEGADRGVGYTF
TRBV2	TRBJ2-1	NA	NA	TGTGCCAGCAGCCAGGAAAGCTCCTACAATGAGCAGTTCTTC	CASSQESSYNEQFF